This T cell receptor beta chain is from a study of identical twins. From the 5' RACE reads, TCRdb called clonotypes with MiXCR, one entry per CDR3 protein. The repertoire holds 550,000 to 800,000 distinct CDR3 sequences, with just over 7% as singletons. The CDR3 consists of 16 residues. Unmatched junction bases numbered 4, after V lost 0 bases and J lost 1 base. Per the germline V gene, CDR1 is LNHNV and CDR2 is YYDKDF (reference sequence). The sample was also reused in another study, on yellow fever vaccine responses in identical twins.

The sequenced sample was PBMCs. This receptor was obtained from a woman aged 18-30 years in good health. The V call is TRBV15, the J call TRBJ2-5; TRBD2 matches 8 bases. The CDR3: CATSRDRGGGQETQYF. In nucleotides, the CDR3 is TGTGCCACCAGCAGAGATCGGGGGGGGGGCCAAGAGACCCAGTACTTC.